The 12 T cell receptor beta chains presented below share a single source sample, sequenced in a study of T cells in Graves' hyperthyroidism and ophthalmopathy. TCR beta CDR3 regions were amplified from RNA transcripts. The HTBI primer set served for first-round RT-PCR of the TCR CDR3. Each CDR3 protein gets one entry after TCRdb re-called the multiplex PCR reads with MiXCR. The sample has hundreds of thousands of distinct CDR3 sequences, more than 20% seen once. Specimen: blood. The receptors originated from a man aged 25-45 years with Graves' ophthalmopathy.

This clonotype was counted at least ten times. This chain uses TRBV2 with TRBJ2-3; TRBD2 matches 10 bases. V shed 1 base and J 4 bases; nucleotides not matched to a gene: 5. CDR1 SNHLY and CDR2 FYNNEI come from the germline V gene. The CDR3 runs 16 residues. This CDR3 reads CASSEERSGRSDTQYF. CDR3 DNA sequence: TGTGCCAGCAGTGAAGAACGTAGCGGGAGGTCAGATACGCAGTATTTT.

This chain joins TRBV6-1 and TRBJ1-6; a possible D gene is TRBD1 (5 bases). The germline V gene has CDR1 MNHNS and CDR2 SASEGT. CDR3 length: 15 residues. V dropped 5 bases and J dropped 11 bases, with 19 bases sitting between them. The CDR3 loop is CASSRAPGTMTPLHF. The DNA of the CDR3 is TGTGCCAGCAGTCGGGCCCCGGGGACTATGACACCCCTCCACTTT.

The chain uses TRBV7-2 and TRBJ2-5; 7 nucleotides align to TRBD2. With 5 bases clipped from V and 1 base from J, the junction kept 4 bases outside the gene matches. CDR1 SGHTA and CDR2 FQGNSA come from the germline V gene. This CDR3 spans 14 amino acids. The chain's CDR3 is CASSPGRSQETQYF. CDR3 in DNA: TGTGCCAGCAGCCCCGGGAGGTCCCAAGAGACCCAGTACTTC.

The sample holds many counts of this clonotype. V and J are TRBV7-8 and TRBJ1-2, with TRBD1 identical over 12 bases. The germline CDR1 and CDR2 sequences are SGHVS and FQNEAQ. The J segment lost 8 bases and the V segment lost 1 base, leaving 8 bases of the junction unmatched. The length of the CDR3 is 16 residues. For the CDR3, the DNA is TGTGCCAGCAGCTTAGGGGTGCCCGGGACAGGGGGCGGCTACACCTTC. This sequence encodes CASSLGVPGTGGGYTF.

In its sample, this clonotype was seen many times. The chain has TRBV2 and TRBJ2-5; TRBD2 matches 12 bases. This CDR3 has 15 residues. Germline CDR1 reads SNHLY; CDR2 reads FYNNEI. The junction had 5 bases not matched to a gene; V was cut back by 8 bases and J by 1 base. The CDR3 nucleotides read TGTGCCAGCCGAAAGGGACTAGCGGGCCAAGAGACCCAGTACTTC. It codes for CASRKGLAGQETQYF.

In this sample, this clonotype turned up many times. The V and J genes are TRBV28 and TRBJ1-5; D is unclear. There are 14 residues in the CDR3. The V end lost 6 bases, the J end lost 2 bases, and 11 bases lay between the germline ends. Germline values: CDR1 MDHEN, CDR2 SYDVKM. Here the CDR3 reads CASSGPVGNQPQHF. CDR3 coding DNA: TGTGCCAGCAGCGGACCGGTAGGCAATCAGCCCCAGCATTTT.

The chain recombines TRBV27 with TRBJ1-4; D call uncertain. CDR3 length: 15 amino acids. Germline V gene sequence: CDR1 MNHEY, CDR2 SMNVEV (reference sequence). The V gene lost 4 bases and the J gene lost 8 bases, with 17 bases spanning the gap. CDR3 DNA: TGTGCCAGCAGTTCCATTCGGGCCAGACGGGAAAAACTGTTTTTT. This encodes CASSSIRARREKLFF.

This clonotype was observed a handful of times. The V call is TRBV10-3, the J call TRBJ2-5, with D perhaps matching TRBD2 (5 bases). There are 14 residues in the CDR3. V was cut by 10 bases and J by 0 bases, with 15 bases left in between. Germline V gene lookup returns CDR1 ENHRY and CDR2 SYGVKD. The CDR3 DNA is TGTGCCACCGACACGGGCGGGTACCAAGAGACCCAGTACTTC. It yields the protein CATDTGGYQETQYF.

Only a few counts were recorded for this clonotype. This rearrangement joins TRBV6-6 to TRBJ2-1; 10 bases line up with TRBD2. The ends lost 0 bases at V and 8 bases at J; junction bases unmatched: 10. This CDR3 is built from 17 residues. From germline, CDR1 is MNHNY and CDR2 SVGAGI (reference sequence). The CDR3 loop is CASSYSILAGANHEQFF. CDR3 bases: TGTGCCAGCAGTTACTCGATCCTAGCGGGAGCTAACCATGAGCAGTTCTTC.

This clonotype was counted between two and nine times. DNA of the CDR3: TGTGCCAGCAGGCTAGCGGTAACCGAGGAGTTCTTC. Amino acid sequence: CASRLAVTEEFF. V usage is TRBV2 and J usage is TRBJ2-1; 7 nucleotides align to TRBD2. The CDR3 spans 12 residues. Germline CDR1 is SNHLY and CDR2 is FYNNEI. J gave up 14 bases and V 6 bases, and 10 bases lay outside the gene matches.

To note about this clonotype: A much larger clone lies one base from this, so it may be a read error. This chain links TRBV5-1 with TRBJ1-2; TRBD1 matches at 7 bases. The germline V gene has CDR1 SGHRS and CDR2 YFSETQ. The CDR3 is made up of 13 amino acids. The CDR3 nucleotides read TGCGCCAGCAGCTCCGGACAGGACTATGGCTGCACCTTC. It encodes CASSSGQDYGCTF.

This clonotype showed up just a few times. V and J are TRBV4-1 and TRBJ2-1, with D possibly being TRBD1 (5 bases). From germline, CDR1 is MGHRA and CDR2 YSYEKL. The length of the CDR3 is 15 residues. Trimming left V 7 bases short and J 2 bases short, with 15 bases between. The CDR3 DNA reads as TGCGCCAGCACCCTGACACAGGACACCTACAATGAGCAGTTCTTC. This translates into CASTLTQDTYNEQFF.